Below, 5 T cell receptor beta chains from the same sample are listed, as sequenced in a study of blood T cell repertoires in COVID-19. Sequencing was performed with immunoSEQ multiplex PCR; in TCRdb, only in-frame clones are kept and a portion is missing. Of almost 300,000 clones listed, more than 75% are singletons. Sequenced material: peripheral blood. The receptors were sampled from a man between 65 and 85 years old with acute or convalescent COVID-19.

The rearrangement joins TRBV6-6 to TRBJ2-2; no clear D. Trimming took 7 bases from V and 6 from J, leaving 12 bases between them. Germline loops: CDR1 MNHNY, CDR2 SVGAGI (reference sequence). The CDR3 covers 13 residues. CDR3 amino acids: CASILWRPGELFF. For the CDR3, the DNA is TGTGCCAGCATCCTATGGCGGCCCGGGGAGCTGTTTTTT.

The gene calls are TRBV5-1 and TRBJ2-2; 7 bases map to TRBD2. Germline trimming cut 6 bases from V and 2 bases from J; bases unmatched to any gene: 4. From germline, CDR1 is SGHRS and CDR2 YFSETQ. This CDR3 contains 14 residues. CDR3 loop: CASMEAGNTGELFF. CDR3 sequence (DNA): TGCGCCAGCATGGAAGCGGGAAACACCGGGGAGCTGTTTTTT.

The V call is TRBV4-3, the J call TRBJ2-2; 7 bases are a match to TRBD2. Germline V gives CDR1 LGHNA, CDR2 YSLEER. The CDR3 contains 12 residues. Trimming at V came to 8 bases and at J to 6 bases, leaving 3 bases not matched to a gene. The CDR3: CASGGVAGELFF. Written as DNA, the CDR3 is TGCGCCAGCGGGGGGGTGGCCGGGGAGCTGTTTTTT.

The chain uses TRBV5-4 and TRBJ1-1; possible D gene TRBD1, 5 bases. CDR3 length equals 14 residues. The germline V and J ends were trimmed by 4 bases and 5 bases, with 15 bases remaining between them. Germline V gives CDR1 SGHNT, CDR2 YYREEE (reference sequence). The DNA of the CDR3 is TGTGCCAGCAGCCGGGGGAGGGGTGAAACTGAAGCTTTCTTT. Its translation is CASSRGRGETEAFF.

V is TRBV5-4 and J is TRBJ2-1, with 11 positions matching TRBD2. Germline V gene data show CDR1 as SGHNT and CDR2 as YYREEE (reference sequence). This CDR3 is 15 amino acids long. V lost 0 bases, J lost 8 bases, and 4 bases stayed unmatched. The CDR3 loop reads CASSLGLAGPYEQFF. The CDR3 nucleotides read TGTGCCAGCAGCTTGGGACTAGCGGGACCGTATGAGCAGTTCTTC.